The 25 T cell receptor beta chains below all came from one sample that was sequenced in a study of T cell repertoires in cytomegalovirus infection (dated by TCRdb to the late 2010s). Sequencing took place on an Illumina HiSeq 1500. The public reads were quality trimmed at Q25 with fastp and then assembled into clones with MiXCR by TCRdb, keeping productive beta chains. Merged by CDR3 protein, the rows form single entries marked with the most common genes and DNA. Within this sample are around 740,000 distinct CDR3 sequences, with approximately 34% of them counted one time only. The leading ten clones occupy 2.5% to 3% of the sample. Sequencing input: PBMCs. The receptors were sampled from a human donor in good health (CMV status not recorded). Some clones in this sample may be carry-over from other donors' samples.

The rearrangement links TRBV6-1 to TRBJ1-5, with a tentative D call TRBD1 (5 bases). V lost 5 bases, J lost 2 bases, and 16 bases lay in between. Germline CDR1 and CDR2: MNHNS and SASEGT. This CDR3 is built from 16 residues. The CDR3 DNA follows: TGTGCCAGCAGTCCCCAACCCGGAGGGGGCAATCAGCCCCAGCATTTT. It translates to CASSPQPGGGNQPQHF.

The chain has TRBV6-5 and TRBJ2-7; D is unresolved. Germline V gives CDR1 MNHEY, CDR2 SVGAGI. V lost 4 bases and J 4 bases, leaving 17 bases between the germline ends. The CDR3 is made up of 15 amino acids. CDR3 residues: CASSLGLLKAYEQYF. CDR3 sequence (DNA): TGTGCCAGCAGTTTAGGGCTTCTAAAGGCGTACGAGCAGTACTTC.

The chain carries TRBV19 and TRBJ2-1, with D maybe TRBD2 (6 bases). V lost 7 bases, J lost 7 bases, and 11 bases lay in between. Germline CDR1 LNHDA, CDR2 SQIVND (reference sequence). CDR3 size: 12 residues. The CDR3 DNA reads TGTGCCAGTACGGGGGTGGGGAATGAGCAGTTCTTC. Translation: CASTGVGNEQFF.

This chain uses TRBV10-3 with TRBJ2-1; tentative D call: TRBD1 (6 bases). V gave up 2 bases and J gave up 12 bases, with 23 bases separating them. This CDR3 is built from 16 residues. From germline, CDR1 is ENHRY and CDR2 SYGVKD. CDR3 loop: CAISEAPTGSKGGQFF. The DNA of the CDR3 is TGTGCCATCAGTGAGGCCCCGACAGGTTCAAAAGGCGGGCAGTTCTTC.

This clonotype was picked up a small number of times. The chain combines TRBV11-2 with TRBJ2-3; 9 nucleotides agree with TRBD2. J was trimmed by 10 bases and V by 1 base; bases with no gene match: 12. This CDR3 region has 16 residues. Germline assignment: CDR1 SGHAT and CDR2 FQNNGV. For the CDR3, the DNA is TGTGCCAGCAGCTTAGGCGTAGCGGGGGATAATAAGGCGCAGTATTTT. This gives the protein CASSLGVAGDNKAQYF.

The chain joins TRBV7-9 to TRBJ2-5, with D possibly matching TRBD1 (6 bases). The V and J ends lost 5 bases and 1 base respectively, with 8 bases between them. This CDR3 contains 13 residues. The V gene's germline CDR1 is SEHNR and CDR2 FQNEAQ (reference sequence). The CDR3 region is CASSQQGQETQYF. Written as DNA, the CDR3 is TGTGCCAGCAGCCAACAGGGCCAAGAGACCCAGTACTTC.

The rearrangement uses TRBV12-3 or TRBV12-4 and TRBJ1-4, with TRBD1 matching over 7 bases. V lost 9 bases to trimming and J lost 5 bases; unmatched junction nucleotides: 9. The CDR3 consists of 14 residues. The chain's CDR3 is CASSGGRRNEKLFF. The CDR3 DNA reads TGTGCCAGTTCAGGGGGGCGGAGGAATGAAAAACTGTTTTTT.

The table lists this clonotype with many counts. The chain joins TRBV7-9 to TRBJ2-1; 9 bases map to TRBD1. V trimming: 4 bases; J trimming: 4 bases; junction bases outside the gene matches: 2. There are 14 residues in the CDR3. The germline V gene encodes CDR1 SEHNR and CDR2 FQNEAQ (reference sequence). CDR3: CASSSGTGYNEQFF. CDR3 coding DNA: TGTGCCAGCAGCTCCGGGACAGGGTACAATGAGCAGTTCTTC.

In its sample, this clonotype was seen a few times. The chain has TRBV7-2 and TRBJ1-5; TRBD1 might be the D (6 bases). The CDR3 has 13 residues. V dropped 5 bases and J dropped 5 bases, with 10 bases sitting between them. The V gene's germline CDR1 is SGHTA and CDR2 FQGNSA. CDR3 region: CASSAQGDQPQHF. CDR3 DNA sequence: TGTGCCAGCAGCGCACAGGGTGATCAGCCCCAGCATTTT.

The chain employs TRBV27 and TRBJ2-1; no clear D gene. Germline V gives CDR1 MNHEY, CDR2 SMNVEV (reference sequence). This CDR3 is 17 amino acids long. V gave up 5 bases and J gave up 3 bases, with 20 bases separating them. CDR3 nucleotides: TGTGCCAGCAGTCCTGGGTCGGCTCTTGGTCGCTACAATGAGCAGTTCTTC. It is translated as CASSPGSALGRYNEQFF.

J is TRBJ2-7 and V is TRBV4-1; D uncertain. Germline-derived CDR1 and CDR2 are MGHRA and YSYEKL. The CDR3 runs to 14 residues. The V gene lost 0 bases and the J gene lost 1 base, with 7 bases spanning the gap. The CDR3 DNA reads as TGCGCCAGCAGCCAAGAATTCAGATCCTACGAGCAGTACTTC. It codes for CASSQEFRSYEQYF.

CDR3 DNA: TGTGCCAGCCAACGAGCTAACTATGGCTACACCTTC. Amino acids: CASQRANYGYTF. J is TRBJ1-2 and V is TRBV25-1, with D hard to call. The CDR3 extends over 12 amino acids. Germline V CDR1 and CDR2: MGHDK, SYGVNS. V was clipped by 8 bases and J by 0 bases, with 7 bases between them.

The chain employs TRBV20-1 and TRBJ2-1; perhaps TRBD2 as D (5 bases). V was cut by 2 bases and J by 0 bases, with 8 bases left in between. Per the germline V gene, CDR1 is DFQATT and CDR2 is SNEGSKA (reference sequence). This CDR3 contains 14 residues. The CDR3 protein is CSARTGISYNEQFF. The CDR3 DNA reads as TGCAGTGCTAGAACGGGAATCTCCTACAATGAGCAGTTCTTC.

CDR3 nucleotides: TGTGCCACCTCTGACTCTGGAGAGACCCAGTACTTC. It specifies CATSDSGETQYF. The V and J genes are TRBV24-1 and TRBJ2-5; D is undetermined. V lost 9 bases and J lost 4, with 11 bases in between. In germline, CDR1 is KGHDR, CDR2 SFDVKD. The CDR3 consists of 12 residues.

This chain links TRBV7-9 with TRBJ2-5; possible D gene TRBD2, 6 bases. The length of the CDR3 is 15 residues. Trimming took 3 bases from V and 2 from J, leaving 13 bases between them. CDR1 and CDR2 from the germline V gene are SEHNR and FQNEAQ (reference sequence). The CDR3 DNA reads TGTGCCAGCAGCTTGGCGGGGACCTTACAAGAGACCCAGTACTTC. Translation gives CASSLAGTLQETQYF.

There are a few counts of this clonotype. This chain connects TRBV29-1 to TRBJ2-1; D possibly corresponds to TRBD2 (8 bases). V dropped 4 bases and J dropped 9 bases, with 28 bases sitting between them. The CDR3 length is 17 residues. Germline V gene data show CDR1 as SQVTM and CDR2 as ANQGSEA. The CDR3: CSVGGGSTGGPLSEQFF. The CDR3 DNA reads as TGCAGCGTTGGAGGGGGCTCGACGGGAGGGCCACTCTCTGAGCAGTTCTTC.

The chain is built from TRBV15 and TRBJ2-6, with D unclear. Germline V gene sequence: CDR1 LNHNV, CDR2 YYDKDF (reference sequence). CDR3 size: 15 residues. Trimming removed 3 bases at V and 2 bases at J, with 8 bases between. Written as DNA, the CDR3 is TGTGCCACCAGCAGGGTTGCTGCTGGGGCCAACGTCCTGACTTTC. As protein: CATSRVAAGANVLTF.

This clonotype was observed a few times. The chain employs TRBV11-2 and TRBJ2-1, with D perhaps TRBD2 (7 bases). This CDR3 comprises 14 residues. Germline V gives CDR1 SGHAT, CDR2 FQNNGV. The V end lost 2 bases, the J end lost 14 bases, and 19 bases lay between the germline ends. The CDR3 nucleotides read TGTGCCAGCAGCTTACCGGGGGGACCCAGGGGAAAGTTCTTC. Its translation: CASSLPGGPRGKFF.

The V call is TRBV14, the J call TRBJ1-4, with D perhaps TRBD1 (6 bases). The CDR3 has 15 amino acids. V lost 0 bases to trimming and J lost 4 bases, with 9 bases between them. Germline V gene lookup returns CDR1 SGHDN and CDR2 FVKESK. The DNA for the CDR3 is TGTGCCAGCAGCCAAGAGGGGGCCCTTAATGAAAAACTGTTTTTT. Protein product: CASSQEGALNEKLFF.

This clonotype has a handful of counts. This chain links TRBV18 with TRBJ1-1; D is possibly TRBD1 (5 bases). The CDR3 is 12 amino acids. V shed 6 bases and J shed 6 bases, with 11 bases lying between them. Germline values: CDR1 KGHSH, CDR2 LQKENI. CDR3 sequence: CASSTRGAEAFF. For the CDR3, the DNA is TGTGCCAGCTCCACCCGGGGGGCTGAAGCTTTCTTT.

The chain has TRBV6-6 and TRBJ1-3; no reliable D call. V lost 7 bases and J lost 0, with 7 bases in between. Germline loops: CDR1 MNHNY, CDR2 SVGAGI (reference sequence). This CDR3 contains 13 residues. The CDR3 bases are TGTGCCAGCACCGACCGCTCTGGAAACACCATATATTTT. Residues: CASTDRSGNTIYF.

V and J are TRBV7-2 and TRBJ1-5; D is uncertain. Deletions cut 5 bases from V and 0 bases from J, with 14 bases between. The length of the CDR3 is 16 residues. Per germline, CDR1 SGHTA and CDR2 FQGNSA. CDR3 DNA: TGTGCCAGCAGCCTAAACAGCGGGTCTAGCAATCAGCCCCAGCATTTT. Its translation: CASSLNSGSSNQPQHF.

This clonotype was observed a few times. The chain joins TRBV6-2 or TRBV6-3 to TRBJ2-6, with TRBD2 as a possible D gene (5 bases). The germline gives CDR1 MNHEY, CDR2 SVGEGT. V lost 6 bases and J 0 bases, leaving 24 bases between the germline ends. This CDR3 spans 20 amino acids. CDR3 nucleotides: TGTGCCAGCAGCTTAATGGCCCTCCCGGGGTTTCTCTCTGGGGCCAACGTCCTGACTTTC. It encodes CASSLMALPGFLSGANVLTF.

This clonotype came up a few times. This rearrangement joins TRBV7-3 to TRBJ2-1, with 12 positions matching TRBD2. Germline CDR1 and CDR2: SGHTA and FQGTGA. This CDR3 comprises 17 residues. V gave up 5 bases and J gave up 7 bases; unmatched junction bases: 12. DNA of the CDR3: TGTGCCAGCAGCGCGGGGTCTAGCGGGGGGGCCAAAAATGAGCAGTTCTTC. It encodes CASSAGSSGGAKNEQFF.

This clonotype has at least ten counts. This sequence joins TRBV28 and TRBJ1-5; no clear D. The germline V and J ends were trimmed by 6 bases and 7 bases, with 10 bases remaining between them. The CDR3 has 12 amino acids. Germline V CDR1 and CDR2: MDHEN, SYDVKM. The CDR3 DNA reads as TGTGCCAGCAGCCCCCCTGGGCAGCCCCAGCATTTT. It translates to CASSPPGQPQHF.